The sequence of this T cell receptor (beta chain) was determined in a study of T cells in Graves' hyperthyroidism and ophthalmopathy. The study, taken as a whole, reports: A 13 V-J model separated ophthalmopathy from stable hyperthyroidism. The model forecast ophthalmopathy, anticipating it by a median about 7 months before onset.

CDR3 length: 15 residues. The V end was cut by 5 bases, the J end by 6 bases, with 21 bases between. Looked up from germline, CDR1 is DFQATT and CDR2 is SNEGSKA (reference sequence). Amplified regions were TCR beta CDR3 sequences from RNA transcripts. Researchers ran a first-round RT-PCR on the TCR CDR3 using the HTBI primer set. One entry per CDR3 protein results from TCRdb running MiXCR on the multiplex PCR reads. The sample records about 290,000 distinct CDR3 sequences, approximately 12% being singletons. This clonotype was seen a few times. Its target is unknown. Together with thyroid ultrasound, orbital computed tomography, serum thyroxine and TRAb, clinical symptoms were used for diagnoses. Blood was drawn at first hyperthyroidism diagnosis, before any ophthalmopathy symptoms.

This chain uses TRBV20-1 with TRBJ2-3; D unclear. Specimen: blood. The sequence derives from a woman aged 30 to 39 with Graves' hyperthyroidism that later progressed to Graves' ophthalmopathy. CDR3 nucleotides: TGCAGTGCTGAGCCGGGTCAGGTAAAAGGTGATACGCAGTATTTT. Translated: CSAEPGQVKGDTQYF.